Presented here are 11 T cell receptor beta chains from one specimen sequenced in a study of graft-versus-host responses after intestinal transplantation. Clones were read by immunoSEQ multiplex PCR, and TCRdb kept only the in-frame ones, dropping some. This table has over 100,000 clones, about 95% appearing once. No antigen has been identified for these receptors. The sample consisted of unstimulated CD8+ T cells sorted from spleen or lymph node cells, taken before intestinal transplant. Source of these receptors: a human donor who received an intestinal transplant.

The chain is built from TRBV28 and TRBJ2-7; no definite D call. The CDR3 runs to 11 residues. Germline V gene sequence: CDR1 MDHEN, CDR2 SYDVKM. Trimming stripped 2 bases from V and 6 bases from J, with 5 bases between. CDR3 sequence reads: CASSLGFEQYF. CDR3 DNA sequence: TGTGCCAGCAGTTTAGGATTCGAGCAGTACTTC.

This clone was recorded once. This chain joins TRBV27 and TRBJ2-7; D remains ambiguous. Trimming left V 2 bases short and J 1 base short, with 6 bases between. The CDR3 loop spans 13 amino acids. Germline V lookup: CDR1 MNHEY, CDR2 SMNVEV (reference sequence). CDR3: CASSLTPSYEQYF. CDR3 sequence (DNA): TGTGCCAGCAGTTTAACTCCGTCCTACGAGCAGTACTTC.

This rearrangement joins TRBV7-8 to TRBJ1-1; unclear D gene. This CDR3 is 13 amino acids long. From germline, CDR1 is SGHVS and CDR2 FQNEAQ. V gave up 0 bases and J gave up 5 bases, with 7 bases separating them. The CDR3 nucleotides read TGTGCCAGCAGCTTAGCGAAGAGAACTGAAGCTTTCTTT. It is translated as CASSLAKRTEAFF.

This rearrangement joins TRBV30 to TRBJ2-7, with D tentatively TRBD1 (5 bases). Trimming pared 4 bases from V and 1 base from J, leaving 14 bases between. Germline lookup yields CDR1 GTSNPN and CDR2 SVGIG (reference sequence). The CDR3 spans 14 residues. CDR3 sequence: CAWTATDRSYEQYF. The CDR3 bases are TGTGCCTGGACTGCGACAGACCGATCCTACGAGCAGTACTTC.

This rearrangement joins TRBV15 to TRBJ2-7; no reliable D call. Trimming removed 0 bases from V and 3 bases from J, with 9 bases in between. The CDR3 spans 14 residues. The V gene's germline CDR1 is LNHNV and CDR2 YYDKDF (reference sequence). The CDR3 nucleotides read TGTGCCACCAGCAGAGATTATACTCTCTACGAGCAGTACTTC. Translated: CATSRDYTLYEQYF.

The chain links TRBV27 to TRBJ1-1; D is uncertain. Trimming pared 4 bases from V and 1 base from J, leaving 4 bases between. This CDR3 region has 12 residues. The germline V gene encodes CDR1 MNHEY and CDR2 SMNVEV (reference sequence). The CDR3 loop is CASSSGNTEAFF. CDR3 DNA: TGTGCCAGCAGTTCAGGGAACACTGAAGCTTTCTTT.

The chain couples TRBV9 to TRBJ1-2; D is possibly TRBD1 (5 bases). CDR3 length: 15 residues. Germline-derived CDR1 and CDR2 are SGDLS and YYNGEE. V shed 3 bases and J shed 6 bases, with 18 bases lying between them. The CDR3 is CASSALGRDRDGYTF. The CDR3 DNA is TGTGCCAGCAGCGCCCTCGGCAGGGATAGGGATGGCTACACCTTC.

A word on this clone: This CDR3 is missing its conserved last phenylalanine or tryptophan, likely due to a read error. The DNA is left out, because the CDR3 cannot be placed on it with certainty; the CDR3 is given as TCRdb lists it. The chain joins TRBV21-1 to TRBJ2-4; the table's D call TRBD1 went unverified against the DNA. TRBV21-1 is a pseudogene. Both ends counted, the CDR3 spans 15 residues. CDR3 residues: CASSGRTGSKNIQYL.

This clone was detected only once. In DNA form, the CDR3 reads TGTGCCAGCAGTTTTTTTCTCCCGGGACAGGGGCTAGACATTCAGTACTTC. This sequence encodes CASSFFLPGQGLDIQYF. The J gene is TRBJ2-4, the V gene TRBV28; 10 positions agree with TRBD1. Trimming took 3 bases from V and 8 from J; bases not matched to a gene: 13. The germline gives CDR1 MDHEN, CDR2 SYDVKM. The CDR3 sequence is 17 residues long.

The chain couples TRBV9 to TRBJ1-4; TRBD1 is a possible D gene (6 bases). The CDR3 sequence is 16 residues long. Germline V gene lookup returns CDR1 SGDLS and CDR2 YYNGEE. The germline V and J ends were trimmed by 4 bases and 3 bases, with 16 bases remaining between them. The CDR3 DNA follows: TGTGCCAGCAGCAGAAGAACAGGGACGGCTAATGAAAAACTGTTTTTT. Its translation is CASSRRTGTANEKLFF.

This sequence joins TRBV19 and TRBJ1-2, with a tentative D call TRBD1 (5 bases). The CDR3 is 15 residues long. The germline V and J ends were trimmed by 5 bases and 5 bases, with 18 bases remaining between them. In germline, CDR1 is LNHDA, CDR2 SQIVND (reference sequence). DNA for the CDR3: TGTGCCAGTAGTCCCCCGCAGGGCTTCGTATATGGCTACACCTTC. Protein: CASSPPQGFVYGYTF.